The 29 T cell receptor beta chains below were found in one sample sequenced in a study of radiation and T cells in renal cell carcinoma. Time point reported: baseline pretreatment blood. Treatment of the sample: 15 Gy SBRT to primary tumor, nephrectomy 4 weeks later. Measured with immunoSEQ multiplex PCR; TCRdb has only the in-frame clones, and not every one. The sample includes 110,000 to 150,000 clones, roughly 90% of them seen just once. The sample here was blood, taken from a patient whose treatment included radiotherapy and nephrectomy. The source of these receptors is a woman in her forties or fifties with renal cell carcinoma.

The CDR3 nucleotides are TGTGCCAGCAGTTACTCCCCTTCGACAGGGGCCTACGAGCAGTACTTC. This codes for CASSYSPSTGAYEQYF. The chain employs TRBV6-5 and TRBJ2-7; 8 bases line up with TRBD1. The CDR3 length is 16 residues. Germline V gene sequence: CDR1 MNHEY, CDR2 SVGAGI. The V gene end was trimmed by 0 bases and the J gene end by 2 bases; junction bases not matched to a gene: 6.

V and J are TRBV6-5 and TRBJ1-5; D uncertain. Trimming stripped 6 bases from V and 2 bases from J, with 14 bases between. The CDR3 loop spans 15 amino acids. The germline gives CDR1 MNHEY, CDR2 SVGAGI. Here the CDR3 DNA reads TGTGCCAGCAGGAGTACGGGAGGTGGCAATCAGCCCCAGCATTTT. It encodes CASRSTGGGNQPQHF.

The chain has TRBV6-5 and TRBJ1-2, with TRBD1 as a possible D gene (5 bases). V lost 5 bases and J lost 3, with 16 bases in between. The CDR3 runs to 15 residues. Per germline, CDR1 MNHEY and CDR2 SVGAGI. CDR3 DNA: TGTGCCAGCAGTATGATTACTACAGGAGACTATGGCTACACCTTC. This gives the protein CASSMITTGDYGYTF.

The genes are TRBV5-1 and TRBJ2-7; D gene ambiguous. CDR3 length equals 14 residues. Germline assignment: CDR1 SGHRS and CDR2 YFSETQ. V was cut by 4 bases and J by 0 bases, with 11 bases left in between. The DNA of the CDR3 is TGCGCCAGCAGCACGACCGTAAACTCCTACGAGCAGTACTTC. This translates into CASSTTVNSYEQYF.

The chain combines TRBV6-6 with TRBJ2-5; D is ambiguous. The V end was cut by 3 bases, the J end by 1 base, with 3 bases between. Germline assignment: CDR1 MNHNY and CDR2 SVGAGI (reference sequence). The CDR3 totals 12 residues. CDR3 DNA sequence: TGTGCCAGCAGTTATGGCCAAGAGACCCAGTACTTC. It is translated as CASSYGQETQYF.

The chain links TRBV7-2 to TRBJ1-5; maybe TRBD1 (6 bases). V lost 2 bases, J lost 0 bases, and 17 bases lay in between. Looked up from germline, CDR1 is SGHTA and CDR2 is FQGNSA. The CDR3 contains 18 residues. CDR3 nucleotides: TGTGCCAGCAGCTTAATGGGGGGGGCAGGCCATAGCAATCAGCCCCAGCATTTT. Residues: CASSLMGGAGHSNQPQHF.

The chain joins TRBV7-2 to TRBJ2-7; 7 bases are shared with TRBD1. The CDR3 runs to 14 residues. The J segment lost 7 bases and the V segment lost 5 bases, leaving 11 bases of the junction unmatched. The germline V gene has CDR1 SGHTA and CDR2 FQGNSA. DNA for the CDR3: TGTGCCAGCAGCAAACCCCCCGGACAGGAAGAGCAGTACTTC. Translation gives CASSKPPGQEEQYF.

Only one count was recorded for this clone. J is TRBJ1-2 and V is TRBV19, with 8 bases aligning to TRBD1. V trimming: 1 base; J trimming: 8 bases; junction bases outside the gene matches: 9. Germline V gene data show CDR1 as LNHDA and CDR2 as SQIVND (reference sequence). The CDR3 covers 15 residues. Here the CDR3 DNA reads TGTGCCAGTAGTATAGCTCGGACAGGGCAAGGCGGCTACACCTTC. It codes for CASSIARTGQGGYTF.

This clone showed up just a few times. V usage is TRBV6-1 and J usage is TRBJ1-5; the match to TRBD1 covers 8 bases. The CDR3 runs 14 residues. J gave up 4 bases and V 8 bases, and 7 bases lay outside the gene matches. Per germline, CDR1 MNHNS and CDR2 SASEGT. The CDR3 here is CASSGTGRNQPQHF. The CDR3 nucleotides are TGTGCCAGCTCCGGGACAGGACGGAATCAGCCCCAGCATTTT.

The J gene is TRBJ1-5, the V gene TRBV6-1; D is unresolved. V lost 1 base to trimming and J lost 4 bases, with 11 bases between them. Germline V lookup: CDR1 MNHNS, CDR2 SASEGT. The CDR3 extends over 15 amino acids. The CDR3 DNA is TGTGCCAGCAGTGAAGGGATCAGACTTAATCAGCCCCAGCATTTT. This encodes CASSEGIRLNQPQHF.

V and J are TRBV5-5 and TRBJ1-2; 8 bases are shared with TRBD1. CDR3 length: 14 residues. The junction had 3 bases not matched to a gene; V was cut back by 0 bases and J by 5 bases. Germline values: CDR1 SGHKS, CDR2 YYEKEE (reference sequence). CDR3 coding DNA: TGTGCCAGCAGCTTGGGGCAGGGGGCATATGGCTACACCTTC. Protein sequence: CASSLGQGAYGYTF.

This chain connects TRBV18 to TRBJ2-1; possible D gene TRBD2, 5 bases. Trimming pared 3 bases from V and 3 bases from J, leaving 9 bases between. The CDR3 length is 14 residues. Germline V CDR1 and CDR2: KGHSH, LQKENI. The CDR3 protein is CASSPPGVYNEQFF. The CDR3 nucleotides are TGTGCCAGCTCACCGCCCGGGGTCTACAATGAGCAGTTCTTC.

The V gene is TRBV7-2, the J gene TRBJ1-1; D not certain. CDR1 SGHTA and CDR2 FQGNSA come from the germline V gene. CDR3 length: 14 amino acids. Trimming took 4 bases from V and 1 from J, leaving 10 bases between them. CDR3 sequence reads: CASSWRGENTEAFF. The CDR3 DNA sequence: TGTGCCAGCAGCTGGCGGGGAGAGAACACTGAAGCTTTCTTT.

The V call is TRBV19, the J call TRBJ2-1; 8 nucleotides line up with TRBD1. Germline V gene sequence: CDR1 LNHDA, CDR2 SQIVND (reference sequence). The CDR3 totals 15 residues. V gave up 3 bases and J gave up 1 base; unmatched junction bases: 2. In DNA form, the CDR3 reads TGTGCCAGTAGTATTAGACAGGGGTCCTACAATGAGCAGTTCTTC. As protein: CASSIRQGSYNEQFF.

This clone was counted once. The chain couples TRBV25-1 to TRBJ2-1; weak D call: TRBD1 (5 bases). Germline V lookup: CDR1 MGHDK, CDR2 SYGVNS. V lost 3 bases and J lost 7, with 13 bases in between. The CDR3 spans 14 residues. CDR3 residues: CASSDPSRVNEQFF. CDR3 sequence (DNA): TGTGCCAGCAGTGACCCAAGCAGGGTTAATGAGCAGTTCTTC.

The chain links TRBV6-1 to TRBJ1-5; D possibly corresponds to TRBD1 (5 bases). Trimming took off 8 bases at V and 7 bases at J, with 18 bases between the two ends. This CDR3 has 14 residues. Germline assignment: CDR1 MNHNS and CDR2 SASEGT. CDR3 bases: TGTGCCAGCGTTCCCAGGGAGTTAGGACAGCCCCAGCATTTT. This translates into CASVPRELGQPQHF.

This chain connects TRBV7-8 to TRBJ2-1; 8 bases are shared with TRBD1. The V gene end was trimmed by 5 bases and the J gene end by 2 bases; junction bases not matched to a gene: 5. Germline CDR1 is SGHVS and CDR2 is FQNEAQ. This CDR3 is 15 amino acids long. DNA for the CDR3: TGTGCCAGCAGCGTCAAGACAGGGGCCTACAATGAGCAGTTCTTC. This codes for CASSVKTGAYNEQFF.

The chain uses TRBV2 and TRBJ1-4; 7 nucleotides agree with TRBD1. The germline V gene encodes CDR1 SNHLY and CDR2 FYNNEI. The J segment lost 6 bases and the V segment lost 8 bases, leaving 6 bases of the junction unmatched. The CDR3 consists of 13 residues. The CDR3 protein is CASERGRDEKLFF. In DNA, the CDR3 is TGTGCCAGCGAGAGGGGGCGGGATGAAAAACTGTTTTTT.

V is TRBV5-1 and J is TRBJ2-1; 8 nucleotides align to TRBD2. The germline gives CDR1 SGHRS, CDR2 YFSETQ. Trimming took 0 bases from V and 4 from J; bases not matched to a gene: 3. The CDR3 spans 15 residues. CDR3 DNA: TGCGCCAGCAGCTTGGACGGGGGGGCGTACAATGAGCAGTTCTTC. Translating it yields CASSLDGGAYNEQFF.

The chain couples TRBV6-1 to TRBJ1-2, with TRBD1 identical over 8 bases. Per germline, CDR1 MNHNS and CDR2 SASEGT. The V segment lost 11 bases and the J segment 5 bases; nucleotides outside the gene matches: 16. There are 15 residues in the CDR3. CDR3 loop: CASSGQGNRAYGYTF. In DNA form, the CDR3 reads TGTGCCTCATCTGGACAGGGAAATCGCGCATATGGCTACACCTTC.

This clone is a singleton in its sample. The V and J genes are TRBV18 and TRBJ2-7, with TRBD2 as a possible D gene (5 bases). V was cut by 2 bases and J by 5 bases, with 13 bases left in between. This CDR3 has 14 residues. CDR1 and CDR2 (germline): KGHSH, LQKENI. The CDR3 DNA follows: TGTGCCAGCTCACCAGCTGGGGAGCGGAACGAGCAGTACTTC. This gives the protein CASSPAGERNEQYF.

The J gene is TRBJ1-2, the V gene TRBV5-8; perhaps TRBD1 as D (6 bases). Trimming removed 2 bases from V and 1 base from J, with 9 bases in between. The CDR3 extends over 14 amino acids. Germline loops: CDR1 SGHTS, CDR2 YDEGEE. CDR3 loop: CASSFGQINYGYTF. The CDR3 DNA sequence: TGTGCCAGCAGCTTTGGACAGATTAACTATGGCTACACCTTC.

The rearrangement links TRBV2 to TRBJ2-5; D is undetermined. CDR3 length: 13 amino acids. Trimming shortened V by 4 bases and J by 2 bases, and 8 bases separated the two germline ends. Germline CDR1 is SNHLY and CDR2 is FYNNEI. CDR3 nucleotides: TGTGCCAGCAGTGTGTCAGTACAAGAGACCCAGTACTTC. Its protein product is CASSVSVQETQYF.

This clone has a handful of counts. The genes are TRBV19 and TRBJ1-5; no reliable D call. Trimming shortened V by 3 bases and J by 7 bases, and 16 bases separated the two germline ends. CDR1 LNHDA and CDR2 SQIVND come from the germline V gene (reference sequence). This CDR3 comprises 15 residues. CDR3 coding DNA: TGTGCCAGTAGTATGATGGACGGTGGGAACCAGCCCCAGCATTTT. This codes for CASSMMDGGNQPQHF.

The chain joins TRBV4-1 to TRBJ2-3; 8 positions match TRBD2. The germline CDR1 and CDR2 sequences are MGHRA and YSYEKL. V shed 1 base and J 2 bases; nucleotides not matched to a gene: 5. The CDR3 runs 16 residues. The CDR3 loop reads CASSQVRGGFTDTQYF. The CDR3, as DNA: TGCGCCAGCAGCCAAGTTCGGGGGGGTTTCACAGATACGCAGTATTTT.

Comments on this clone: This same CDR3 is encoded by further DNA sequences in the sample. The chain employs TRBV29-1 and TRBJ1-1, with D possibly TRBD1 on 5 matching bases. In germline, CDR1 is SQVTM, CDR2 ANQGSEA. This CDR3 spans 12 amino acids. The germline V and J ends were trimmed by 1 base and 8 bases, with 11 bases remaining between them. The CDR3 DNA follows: TGCAGCGTTGAAGGCGGGGCGACAGAAGCTTTCTTT. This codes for CSVEGGATEAFF.

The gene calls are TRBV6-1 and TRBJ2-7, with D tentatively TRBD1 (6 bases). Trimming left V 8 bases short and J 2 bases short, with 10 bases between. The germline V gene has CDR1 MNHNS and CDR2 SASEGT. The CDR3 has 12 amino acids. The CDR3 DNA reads TGTGCCAGCCGGACAGCCCCCTACGAGCAGTACTTC. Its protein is CASRTAPYEQYF.

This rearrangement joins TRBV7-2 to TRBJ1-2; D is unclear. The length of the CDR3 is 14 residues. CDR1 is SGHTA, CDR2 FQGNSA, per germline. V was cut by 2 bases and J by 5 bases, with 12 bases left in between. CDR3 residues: CASSLNTNGYGYTF. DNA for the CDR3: TGTGCCAGCAGCTTAAATACCAACGGGTATGGCTACACCTTC. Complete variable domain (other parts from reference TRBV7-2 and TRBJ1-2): GAGVSQSPSNKVTEKGKDVELRCDPISGHTALYWYRQSLGQGLEFLIYFQGNSAPDKSGLPSDRFSAERTGGSVSTLTIQRTQQEDSAVYLCASSLNTNGYGYTFGSGTRLTVV.

This chain's CDR3 is CASSQWVTGENAYNEQFF. CDR3 coding DNA: TGTGCCAGCAGCCAATGGGTTACGGGGGAGAACGCCTACAATGAGCAGTTCTTC. The chain joins TRBV4-2 to TRBJ2-1, with D tentatively TRBD2 (6 bases). Trimming shortened V by 2 bases and J by 2 bases, and 19 bases separated the two germline ends. CDR1 and CDR2 (germline): LGHNA, YNFKEQ. The CDR3 is 18 amino acids.